Listed here is a single T cell receptor beta chain. Antigen specificity is unknown. The data were obtained in a study of blood T cells in healthy people across ages. Study-level points and caveats: Donors of long life had a larger count of naive CD4+ cells and greater diversity than aged donors.

J was trimmed by 7 bases and V by 2 bases; bases with no gene match: 21. CDR3 length equals 19 residues. Germline loops: CDR1 SGHTA, CDR2 FQGNSA. Per individual sample, total RNA of at least 5.5 micrograms was extracted. A second PCR of 7 to 11 cycles used a sample-barcoded 5' primer and a J-beta primer mix. Every cDNA molecule carried a tag from a template-switch adaptor bearing 12 random nucleotides. A single record per CDR3 protein comes from TCRdb applying MiXCR to the 5' RACE reads. The data contain over a million distinct CDR3 sequences, approximately 59% of them singletons. What was sequenced was blood. The V and J genes are TRBV7-2 and TRBJ1-2; 8 bases match TRBD1. The sequence was collected from a young man in good health. The CDR3 DNA sequence: TGTGCCAGCAGCTTACTTTCGGCCCTACAGGGGGAGATATGGGGTGGCTACACCTTC. It translates to CASSLLSALQGEIWGGYTF.